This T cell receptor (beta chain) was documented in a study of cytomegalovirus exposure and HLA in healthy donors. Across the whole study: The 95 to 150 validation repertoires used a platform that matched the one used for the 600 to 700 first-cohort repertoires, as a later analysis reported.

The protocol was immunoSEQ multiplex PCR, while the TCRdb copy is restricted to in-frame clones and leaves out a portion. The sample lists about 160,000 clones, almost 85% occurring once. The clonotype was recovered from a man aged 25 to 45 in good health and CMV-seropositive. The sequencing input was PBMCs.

The CDR3 sequence: CASSPWDMKYNEQFF. In DNA, the CDR3 is TGTGCCAGCAGCCCCTGGGACATGAAGTACAATGAGCAGTTCTTC. This sequence joins TRBV7-3 and TRBJ2-1; D might be TRBD1 (6 bases). This CDR3 has 15 residues. The germline V gene encodes CDR1 SGHTA and CDR2 FQGTGA. Trimming cost V 5 bases and J 4 bases, with 15 bases left between them.